The rows below give T cell receptor beta chains drawn from one sample of a study of a mutant IDH1 vaccine in newly diagnosed glioma. These receptors' targets are unknown. Assay used: immunoSEQ multiplex PCR; TCRdb lists only in-frame clones, some missing. Among roughly 70,000 clones listed, roughly 83% were seen once. The sequencing here drew on PBMCs, taken from a glioma patient whose treatment included an IDH1 peptide vaccine. All receptors derive from a woman aged 45-65 years with glioma. Both conserved end residues are part of each CDR3. The order of the fields is clone size, V gene, D gene, J gene, CDR3 DNA, CDR3 protein. The D gene is left open where the match is weak. Expanded clones are given a class, and other clones once, few, many or no size at all.

clone size: .; V gene: TRBV6-1; D gene: .; J gene: TRBJ1-5; CDR3 DNA: TGTGCCAGCAGTGAAATGAGGAGGGAGCAGCCCCAGCATTTT; CDR3 protein: CASSEMRREQPQHF
clone size: .; V gene: TRBV5-3; D gene: .; J gene: TRBJ1-3; CDR3 DNA: TGTGCCAGAACCATTAAAGCACCCGGAAACACCATATATTTT; CDR3 protein: CARTIKAPGNTIYF
clone size: .; V gene: TRBV10-3; D gene: .; J gene: TRBJ1-4; CDR3 DNA: TGTGCCATCGGGTTAAGCCAAAAACCTAATGAAAAACTGTTTTTT; CDR3 protein: CAIGLSQKPNEKLFF
clone size: few; V gene: TRBV7-3; D gene: TRBD2; J gene: TRBJ2-5; CDR3 DNA: TGTGCCAGCAGCTTGTCCGGGACTATTGATGAGACCCAGTACTTC; CDR3 protein: CASSLSGTIDETQYF
clone size: once; V gene: TRBV7-9; D gene: .; J gene: TRBJ2-7; CDR3 DNA: TGTGCCAGCAGCTTAGCCGGTCTCTCCTACGAGCAGTACTTC; CDR3 protein: CASSLAGLSYEQYF
clone size: .; V gene: TRBV19; D gene: .; J gene: TRBJ1-1; CDR3 DNA: TGTGCCAGTAGTATGGGGCGGGGGCTAGGCACTGAAGCTTTCTTT; CDR3 protein: CASSMGRGLGTEAFF
clone size: .; V gene: TRBV5-1; D gene: .; J gene: TRBJ2-1; CDR3 DNA: TGCGCCAGCAGGTGGGCAGGCTCCTACAATGAGCAGTTCTTC; CDR3 protein: CASRWAGSYNEQFF
clone size: .; V gene: TRBV11-3; D gene: .; J gene: TRBJ2-6; CDR3 DNA: TGTGCCAGCAGCTTAGCGGCAGGACGTGAGGCTGGGGCCAACGTCCTGACTTTC; CDR3 protein: CASSLAAGREAGANVLTF
clone size: .; V gene: TRBV14; D gene: .; J gene: TRBJ2-1; CDR3 DNA: TGTGCCAGCAGCTCCCTAACCGGGATCGGGTGGGATGAGCAGTTCTTC; CDR3 protein: CASSSLTGIGWDEQFF
clone size: .; V gene: TRBV9; D gene: TRBD1; J gene: TRBJ1-2; CDR3 DNA: TGTGCCAGCAGCCTATTTCAGGGGGCGGGAGGCTACACCTTC; CDR3 protein: CASSLFQGAGGYTF
clone size: .; V gene: TRBV2; D gene: .; J gene: TRBJ2-5; CDR3 DNA: TGTGCCAGCAGTGCTCGAAGAAATGAAGAGACCCAGTACTTC; CDR3 protein: CASSARRNEETQYF
clone size: few; V gene: TRBV19; D gene: .; J gene: TRBJ1-2; CDR3 DNA: TGTGCCAGTAGTATAGATCACCGGTCTGGCTACACCTTC; CDR3 protein: CASSIDHRSGYTF
clone size: few; V gene: TRBV27; D gene: .; J gene: TRBJ1-2; CDR3 DNA: TGTGCCAGCACCGATGGACAGAACTATGGCTACACCTTC; CDR3 protein: CASTDGQNYGYTF
clone size: .; V gene: TRBV7-3; D gene: .; J gene: TRBJ2-7; CDR3 DNA: TGTGCCAGCAGCTTATATCCCGGGGCTGACGAGCAGTACTTC; CDR3 protein: CASSLYPGADEQYF
clone size: .; V gene: TRBV6-5; D gene: TRBD1; J gene: TRBJ1-2; CDR3 DNA: TGTGCCAGCAGCCGGACAGGGGGAAGATATGGCTACACCTTC; CDR3 protein: CASSRTGGRYGYTF
clone size: .; V gene: TRBV2; D gene: .; J gene: TRBJ2-7; CDR3 DNA: TGTGCCAGCGGTCAGGGGATACACGAGCAGTACTTC; CDR3 protein: CASGQGIHEQYF
clone size: .; V gene: TRBV27; D gene: TRBD1; J gene: TRBJ2-7; CDR3 DNA: TGTGCCAGCAGTCCGACAGGGTATGGTTACGAGCAGTACTTC; CDR3 protein: CASSPTGYGYEQYF
clone size: .; V gene: TRBV11-2; D gene: .; J gene: TRBJ1-6; CDR3 DNA: TGTGCCAGCAGCCCAGGAGACAGAAGTGAAGTAATAGATTCCCTCCACTTT; CDR3 protein: CASSPGDRSEVIDSLHF
clone size: .; V gene: TRBV5-6; D gene: TRBD2; J gene: TRBJ2-1; CDR3 DNA: TGTGCCAGCAGTTTACTAGCGGGGGCGTCCCGCCGCGATGAGCAGTTCTTC; CDR3 protein: CASSLLAGASRRDEQFF
clone size: .; V gene: TRBV7-2; D gene: .; J gene: TRBJ2-7; CDR3 DNA: TGTGCCAGCAGCCGTTTAGGGACTGGACCGAACGAGCAGTACTTC; CDR3 protein: CASSRLGTGPNEQYF
clone size: .; V gene: TRBV2; D gene: TRBD1; J gene: TRBJ2-3; CDR3 DNA: TGTGCCAGCGCAGTGACAGGGGGTAAGGATACGCAGTATTTT; CDR3 protein: CASAVTGGKDTQYF
clone size: .; V gene: TRBV30; D gene: TRBD1; J gene: TRBJ2-3; CDR3 DNA: TGTGCCTGGAGTGCCCAGGGGGCAAATACGCAGTATTTT; CDR3 protein: CAWSAQGANTQYF
clone size: .; V gene: TRBV19; D gene: .; J gene: TRBJ1-5; CDR3 DNA: TGTGCCAGTAGTATCTTTTCGGCCCTCAATCAGCCCCAGCATTTT; CDR3 protein: CASSIFSALNQPQHF
clone size: few; V gene: TRBV19; D gene: TRBD1; J gene: TRBJ1-1; CDR3 DNA: TGTGCCAGTATGGACAGGATGAACACTGAAGCTTTCTTT; CDR3 protein: CASMDRMNTEAFF
clone size: .; V gene: TRBV20-1; D gene: .; J gene: TRBJ2-1; CDR3 DNA: TGCAGTACACGGGCCTACAATGAGCAGTTCTTC; CDR3 protein: CSTRAYNEQFF
clone size: .; V gene: TRBV2; D gene: TRBD1; J gene: TRBJ2-1; CDR3 DNA: TGTGCCAGCAGTGGGGACAGACTTACCTACAATGAGCAGTTCTTC; CDR3 protein: CASSGDRLTYNEQFF
clone size: .; V gene: TRBV9; D gene: .; J gene: TRBJ1-2; CDR3 DNA: TGTGCCAGCAGTGGAGGGATGGGGCAACAGGGCTACACCTTC; CDR3 protein: CASSGGMGQQGYTF
clone size: .; V gene: TRBV30; D gene: .; J gene: TRBJ2-7; CDR3 DNA: TGTGCCTGGAGCCTAGGGGGGGCCTACGAGCAGTACTTC; CDR3 protein: CAWSLGGAYEQYF
clone size: .; V gene: TRBV7-9; D gene: .; J gene: TRBJ1-3; CDR3 DNA: TGTGCCAGCAGCGTATCTGGAAACACCATATATTTT; CDR3 protein: CASSVSGNTIYF
clone size: .; V gene: TRBV11-2; D gene: TRBD1; J gene: TRBJ1-1; CDR3 DNA: TGTGCCAGCAGCTATGGGACAGGGGAAAACACTGAAGCTTTCTTT; CDR3 protein: CASSYGTGENTEAFF
clone size: .; V gene: TRBV4-1; D gene: .; J gene: TRBJ1-2; CDR3 DNA: TGCGCCAGCAGCCAAGGGGTGGGACAAAGCTATGGCTACACCTTC; CDR3 protein: CASSQGVGQSYGYTF
clone size: .; V gene: TRBV2; D gene: .; J gene: TRBJ2-4; CDR3 DNA: TGTGCCAGCACAGGGCGAGGGGGGGCGTTTCCAGTAGCCAAAAACATTCAGTACTTC; CDR3 protein: CASTGRGGAFPVAKNIQYF
clone size: .; V gene: TRBV6-1; D gene: .; J gene: TRBJ1-2; CDR3 DNA: TGTGCCAGCAGTGAAGGACAGCCCCGCGGTCAGACCTTC; CDR3 protein: CASSEGQPRGQTF
clone size: .; V gene: TRBV19; D gene: TRBD1; J gene: TRBJ1-1; CDR3 DNA: TGTGCCAGTAGTGGGTTCGGGACAGTGAACACTGAAGCTTTCTTT; CDR3 protein: CASSGFGTVNTEAFF
clone size: .; V gene: TRBV6-5; D gene: TRBD1; J gene: TRBJ1-1; CDR3 DNA: TGTGCCAGCAGATGGACAGGGAGGGCTGAAGCTTTCTTT; CDR3 protein: CASRWTGRAEAFF
clone size: .; V gene: TRBV7-9; D gene: .; J gene: TRBJ1-3; CDR3 DNA: TGTGCCAGCAGCCCCCCCTTCCGGGGATTGAATACTGGAAACACCATATATTTT; CDR3 protein: CASSPPFRGLNTGNTIYF
clone size: .; V gene: TRBV10-3; D gene: TRBD1; J gene: TRBJ2-7; CDR3 DNA: TGTGCCATCAGTGAGTCGGGGGACAGGGCAATGTACGAGCAGTACTTC; CDR3 protein: CAISESGDRAMYEQYF
clone size: .; V gene: TRBV27; D gene: TRBD1; J gene: TRBJ1-1; CDR3 DNA: TGTGCCAGCAGTTTGTCCACAGGACAGGGGAGGACTGAAGCTTTCTTT; CDR3 protein: CASSLSTGQGRTEAFF
clone size: .; V gene: TRBV2; D gene: TRBD1; J gene: TRBJ1-1; CDR3 DNA: TGTGCCAGCAGTCCCACAGGGGGCAGGAACACTGAAGCTTTCTTT; CDR3 protein: CASSPTGGRNTEAFF
clone size: .; V gene: TRBV7-9; D gene: TRBD2; J gene: TRBJ2-7; CDR3 DNA: TGTGCCAGCAGCCCGGGGGGGTACGAGCAGTACTTC; CDR3 protein: CASSPGGYEQYF
clone size: .; V gene: TRBV7-2; D gene: .; J gene: TRBJ1-2; CDR3 DNA: TGTGCCAGCAGCCAGACAGGAAACTATGGCTACACCTTC; CDR3 protein: CASSQTGNYGYTF
clone size: .; V gene: TRBV29-1; D gene: .; J gene: TRBJ2-7; CDR3 DNA: TGCAGCGTCCCGGGGACTGATTACGAGCAGTACTTC; CDR3 protein: CSVPGTDYEQYF